These 24 T cell receptor beta chains originate from one sample sequenced in a study of T cells expressing NK-cell markers. Reanalyzing the 5' RACE reads, TCRdb keeps one entry per CDR3 protein, without DNA. With around 100,000 distinct CDR3 sequences in the sample, the ten largest clones hold approximately 17%. Sample: blood T cells: a sorted CD56 or NKG2C T cell subset, CD4+ or CD8+ T cells, or bulk PBMC T cells (not recorded which). The receptors come from a woman aged 18 to 75 in good health.

The rearrangement uses TRBV6-5 and TRBJ2-7. This CDR3 has 11 amino acids. Germline V lookup: CDR1 MNHEY, CDR2 SVGAGI. CDR3 sequence reads: CASSSPSEQYF.

The chain recombines TRBV4-3 with TRBJ2-7; TCRdb gives TRBD1 as the D gene, but with no DNA this cannot be confirmed. The CDR3 contains 15 residues. The V gene's germline CDR1 is LGHNA and CDR2 YSLEER. The CDR3 region is CASSQAGTAYYEQYF.

The gene calls are TRBV12-3 or TRBV12-4 and TRBJ2-5; TCRdb returns TRBD1, unconfirmable since there is no DNA. The CDR3 sequence is 16 residues long. CDR3 region: CTSRIFSGGASGTQYF.

V is TRBV7-2 and J is TRBJ2-3; TCRdb picks TRBD2, but there is no DNA to check that call. This CDR3 contains 17 residues. Germline CDR1 reads SGHTA; CDR2 reads FQGNSA. The CDR3 reads CASSSPARPGWTDTQYF.

The V call is TRBV6-1, the J call TRBJ1-1; TCRdb proposes TRBD1, but this gene call is untestable without DNA. In germline, CDR1 is MNHNS, CDR2 SASEGT. The CDR3 is 14 amino acids. The CDR3 loop reads CASEPGQGGTEAFF.

V gene TRBV19 combines with J gene TRBJ2-2; TCRdb's assignment of TRBD1 cannot be checked, as there is no DNA. From germline, CDR1 is LNHDA and CDR2 SQIVND (reference sequence). This CDR3 has 16 residues. CDR3 region: CASSIDQGTNTGELFF.

The J gene is TRBJ1-2, the V gene TRBV4-1; TCRdb selects TRBD1, and the lack of DNA leaves this call unchecked. Germline CDR1 reads MGHRA; CDR2 reads YSYEKL. This CDR3 has 13 amino acids. The CDR3 loop is CASSPQGAYGYTF.

The chain carries TRBV10-3 and TRBJ1-4. This CDR3 spans 13 amino acids. Germline CDR1 is ENHRY and CDR2 is SYGVKD. The CDR3 sequence: CAINGGLREKLFF.

The chain employs TRBV11-2 and TRBJ1-1. The germline V gene encodes CDR1 SGHAT and CDR2 FQNNGV. The CDR3 length is 14 residues. This CDR3 reads CASSLIGGDTEAFF.

The chain's CDR3 is CATLNGNYNEQFF. The genes are TRBV15 and TRBJ2-1; TCRdb calls TRBD1, which cannot be checked without DNA. This CDR3 spans 13 amino acids. The V gene's germline CDR1 is LNHNV and CDR2 YYDKDF (reference sequence).

The rearrangement joins TRBV25-1 to TRBJ1-5; the D call of TRBD1 rests on TCRdb alone, since no DNA is present to check it. The CDR3 contains 16 residues. The germline gives CDR1 MGHDK, CDR2 SYGVNS. CDR3 amino acids: CASSEGTGVSNQPQHF.

The gene calls are TRBV5-6 and TRBJ2-7; the D call of TRBD1 rests on TCRdb alone, since no DNA is present to check it. Per germline, CDR1 SGHDT and CDR2 YYEEEE. This CDR3 has 16 amino acids. The CDR3 sequence: CASSRPRTGNPYEQYF. The entire variable domain, with the rest obtained from reference TRBV5-6 and TRBJ2-7, is as follows: DAGVTQSPTHLIKTRGQQVTLRCSPKSGHDTVSWYQQALGQGPQFIFQYYEEEERQRGNFPDRFSGHQFPNYSSELNVNALLLGDSALYLCASSRPRTGNPYEQYFGPGTRLTVT.

CDR3 in amino acids: CAIQTGNEQFF. This rearrangement joins TRBV10-3 to TRBJ2-1. The CDR3 totals 11 residues. Germline V CDR1 and CDR2: ENHRY, SYGVKD.

The chain links TRBV30 to TRBJ1-2. The CDR3 sequence is 14 residues long. Germline CDR1 reads GTSNPN; CDR2 reads SVGIG (reference sequence). This CDR3 is CAWSAQSGNYGYTF.

The chain has TRBV19 and TRBJ1-1. The CDR3 has 14 amino acids. Germline-derived CDR1 and CDR2 are LNHDA and SQIVND (reference sequence). The CDR3 sequence is CASSIVNGYTEAFF. Full variable domain (rest looked up from reference TRBV19 and TRBJ1-1): DGGITQSPKYLFRKEGQNVTLSCEQNLNHDAMYWYRQDPGQGLRLIYYSQIVNDFQKGDIAEGYSVSREKKESFPLTVTSAQKNPTAFYLCASSIVNGYTEAFFGQGTRLTVV.

The V call is TRBV15, the J call TRBJ1-1; TCRdb proposes TRBD1, but this gene call is untestable without DNA. Germline V gives CDR1 LNHNV, CDR2 YYDKDF (reference sequence). The CDR3 has 14 residues. CDR3 loop: CATSRSGQYTEAFF.

CDR3: CASSPITGTEAFF. The genes are TRBV11-2 and TRBJ1-1. The CDR3 length is 13 residues. Germline V gene sequence: CDR1 SGHAT, CDR2 FQNNGV. Drawing the rest from reference TRBV11-2 and TRBJ1-1, the complete variable domain is EAGVAQSPRYKIIEKRQSVAFWCNPISGHATLYWYQQILGQGPKLLIQFQNNGVVDDSQLPKDRFSAERLKGVDSTLKIQPAKLEDSAVYLCASSPITGTEAFFGQGTRLTVV.

The V gene is TRBV27, the J gene TRBJ1-2; TCRdb reports TRBD1, a call that lacks DNA to check it against. Germline CDR1 MNHEY, CDR2 SMNVEV (reference sequence). CDR3 size: 14 residues. This CDR3 is CASSLTGDLYGYTF.

The chain has TRBV19 and TRBJ2-1. Germline CDR1 LNHDA, CDR2 SQIVND (reference sequence). The CDR3 is 14 amino acids. CDR3 sequence: CASSTWTAYNEQFF.

The chain combines TRBV6-1 with TRBJ2-7. Germline loops: CDR1 MNHNS, CDR2 SASEGT. The CDR3 contains 15 residues. This chain's CDR3 is CASSHSSRLSIEQYF.

The CDR3 spells CASSHPDRTVGLSSGANVLTF. The chain links TRBV4-1 to TRBJ2-6. Per germline, CDR1 MGHRA and CDR2 YSYEKL. The CDR3 contains 21 residues.

The rearrangement links TRBV27 to TRBJ1-2; TCRdb's D call, TRBD1, is unchecked because there is no DNA. The CDR3 has 13 residues. Germline values: CDR1 MNHEY, CDR2 SMNVEV (reference sequence). CDR3 loop: CASSPPSLYGYTF.

V gene TRBV5-6 combines with J gene TRBJ2-5; TCRdb selects TRBD1, and the lack of DNA leaves this call unchecked. The germline CDR1 and CDR2 sequences are SGHDT and YYEEEE. CDR3 length equals 15 residues. The chain's CDR3 is CASSLAQGGRETQYF.

The chain uses TRBV12-3 or TRBV12-4 and TRBJ1-5; the D gene TCRdb calls, TRBD1, cannot be checked with no DNA. The CDR3 sequence is 15 residues long. The CDR3 region is CASSLRDGPHQPQHF.